The subject of this entry is one T cell receptor (beta chain). This entry is derived from a study of blood T cell repertoires in COVID-19. Repertoires were generated with immunoSEQ multiplex PCR, while TCRdb's copy carries only in-frame clones and drops some. The sample contains 300,000 to 400,000 clones, roughly 89% of which appear only once. CDR1 and CDR2 from the germline V gene are SNHLY and FYNNEI. Trimming took off 9 bases at V and 5 bases at J, with 16 bases between the two ends. The CDR3 length is 13 residues. This TCR was recovered from a man in his sixties who had recovered from COVID-19. The source material was PBMCs or T cells enriched from blood (not recorded which). The J gene is TRBJ2-5, the V gene TRBV2; tentatively, D is TRBD2 (7 bases). The CDR3 nucleotides are TGTGCCAGACAGGGAGGGGAACGGGAGACCCAGTACTTC. Amino acids: CARQGGERETQYF.